One sample yielded the 29 T cell receptor beta chains listed below, sequenced in a study of shared clonotypes between healthy human individuals. Sequenced by immunoSEQ multiplex PCR; TCRdb stores in-frame clones only, minus some. The top ten hold approximately 0.4% of the sample, which has under 2.5 million clones, about 90% seen once. Specimen: naive CD4+ T cells from PBMCs. Subset: CD45RA+ positively selected. The source of these receptors is a man younger than 35 in good health. Some clones in this sample may be carry-over from other donors' samples.

This chain joins TRBV28 and TRBJ2-7; 9 bases map to TRBD1. Germline lookup yields CDR1 MDHEN and CDR2 SYDVKM. This CDR3 contains 14 residues. The V and J ends lost 10 bases and 4 bases, in that order; junction bases with no gene match: 11. The CDR3: CATHFGTGIYEQYF. Written as DNA, the CDR3 is TGTGCCACCCACTTCGGGACAGGGATTTACGAGCAGTACTTC.

The V gene is TRBV7-9, the J gene TRBJ2-3, with TRBD2 matching over 10 bases. J lost 2 bases, V lost 4 bases, and 6 bases had no gene match. The CDR3 has 16 residues. Germline V CDR1 and CDR2: SEHNR, FQNEAQ (reference sequence). The CDR3 sequence: CASSSTGLADTDTQYF. CDR3 DNA: TGTGCCAGCAGCTCAACCGGACTAGCGGACACAGATACGCAGTATTTT.

The chain combines TRBV10-3 with TRBJ2-5, with D perhaps TRBD1 or TRBD2 (6 bases each). Germline assignment: CDR1 ENHRY and CDR2 SYGVKD. V dropped 0 bases and J dropped 13 bases, with 12 bases sitting between them. The CDR3 sequence is 12 residues long. The chain's CDR3 is CAISESGGVGYF. CDR3 bases: TGTGCCATCAGTGAGTCCGGGGGCGTGGGGTACTTC.

The chain uses TRBV7-9 and TRBJ2-3; a weak D match, TRBD2 (5 bases). The CDR3 spans 16 residues. Germline loops: CDR1 SEHNR, CDR2 FQNEAQ (reference sequence). Between the trimmed V and J ends, which lost 5 bases and 0 bases, there was a span of 15 bases. CDR3 residues: CASSPLRAASTDTQYF. DNA for the CDR3: TGTGCCAGCAGCCCCTTACGAGCGGCGAGCACAGATACGCAGTATTTT.

In its sample, this clone was seen once. The chain has TRBV5-5 and TRBJ1-5; unclear D gene. The CDR3 consists of 16 residues. The V gene's germline CDR1 is SGHKS and CDR2 YYEKEE (reference sequence). V lost 0 bases, J lost 0 bases, and 10 bases lay in between. CDR3 amino acids: CASSLVVSLSNQPQHF. CDR3 bases: TGTGCCAGCAGCTTGGTCGTCTCCCTTAGCAATCAGCCCCAGCATTTT. The entire variable domain, with the rest obtained from reference TRBV5-5 and TRBJ1-5, is as follows: DAGVTQSPTHLIKTRGQQVTLRCSPISGHKSVSWYQQVLGQGPQFIFQYYEKEERGRGNFPDRFSARQFPNYSSELNVNALLLGDSALYLCASSLVVSLSNQPQHFGDGTRLSIL.

The DNA of the CDR3 is TGTGCCAGCAGCCCTGACGGGGTGGGACCCTATGAAAAACTGTTTTTT. Encoded protein: CASSPDGVGPYEKLFF. V gene TRBV7-9 combines with J gene TRBJ1-4; weak D call: TRBD1 (5 bases). V was shortened by 5 bases and J by 6 bases, with 19 bases between the two germline ends. This CDR3 comprises 16 residues. The V gene's germline CDR1 is SEHNR and CDR2 FQNEAQ (reference sequence).

CDR3 protein: CATKASGRDEQFF. CDR3 in DNA: TGTGCCACCAAGGCTAGCGGGAGGGATGAGCAGTTCTTC. The gene calls are TRBV2 and TRBJ2-1; 12 nucleotides line up with TRBD2. CDR3 size: 13 residues. Trimming at V came to 10 bases and at J to 8 bases, leaving 6 bases not matched to a gene. From germline, CDR1 is SNHLY and CDR2 FYNNEI.

The V gene is TRBV4-2, the J gene TRBJ2-1; TRBD1 is a possible D gene (5 bases). V lost 5 bases and J 7 bases, leaving 12 bases between the germline ends. The CDR3 totals 13 residues. The germline V gene has CDR1 LGHNA and CDR2 YNFKEQ. The CDR3 nucleotides read TGTGCCAGCAGCGAGCAGGGTCGAAATGAGCAGTTCTTC. Translated, it gives CASSEQGRNEQFF.

The chain has TRBV14 and TRBJ2-3, with 10 bases fitting TRBD1. CDR3 length: 18 amino acids. J gave up 0 bases and V 4 bases, and 10 bases lay outside the gene matches. Germline CDR1 and CDR2: SGHDN and FVKESK. CDR3 nucleotides: TGTGCCAGCAGCCCGCAGAAGCTGGGACAGGGGAGCACAGATACGCAGTATTTT. Its translation is CASSPQKLGQGSTDTQYF.

Of note for this clone: The junction shows a germline mismatch at one end, possibly a read error. The chain joins TRBV28 to TRBJ2-7; 9 positions agree with TRBD1. The length of the CDR3 is 11 residues. Looked up from germline, CDR1 is MDHEN and CDR2 is SYDVKM. DNA for the CDR3: TGTGCCTCACCGGGCCGGGACAGGGTTAATTTC. It yields the protein CASPGRDRVNF.

The chain links TRBV5-1 to TRBJ2-5, with 8 bases identical to TRBD1. The J segment lost 1 base and the V segment lost 4 bases, leaving 6 bases of the junction unmatched. The germline CDR1 and CDR2 sequences are SGHRS and YFSETQ. The CDR3 extends over 15 amino acids. CDR3 loop: CASSLGQVIQETQYF. CDR3 in DNA: TGCGCCAGCAGCCTGGGACAGGTGATCCAAGAGACCCAGTACTTC.

The chain couples TRBV2 to TRBJ1-5, with D maybe TRBD1 (5 bases). This CDR3 contains 15 residues. The germline V gene has CDR1 SNHLY and CDR2 FYNNEI. Trimming left V 6 bases short and J 0 bases short, with 12 bases between. The CDR3 reads CASSEGRISNQPQHF. Here the CDR3 DNA reads TGTGCCAGCAGCGAGGGACGGATTAGCAATCAGCCCCAGCATTTT. The full variable domain, its missing parts supplied by reference TRBV2 and TRBJ1-5, is EPEVTQTPSHQVTQMGQEVILRCVPISNHLYFYWYRQILGQKVEFLVSFYNNEISEKSEIFDDQFSVERPDGSNFTLKIRSTKLEDSAMYFCASSEGRISNQPQHFGDGTRLSIL.

This chain links TRBV9 with TRBJ2-3; D possibly matches TRBD1 or TRBD2 (6 bases each). CDR1 is SGDLS and CDR2 is YYNGEE in the germline V gene. V was pared by 2 bases and J by 1 base, with 11 bases between. The CDR3 has 15 amino acids. The CDR3 loop is CASSVRGVRTDTQYF. CDR3 nucleotides: TGTGCCAGCAGCGTTAGGGGGGTGCGCACAGATACGCAGTATTTT.

The J gene is TRBJ2-7, the V gene TRBV2, with D unresolved. Germline assignment: CDR1 SNHLY and CDR2 FYNNEI. The CDR3 has 13 residues. With 7 bases removed from V and 2 bases from J, the gap between germline ends came to 12 bases. The CDR3 DNA follows: TGTGCCAGCACCTACTATATAACCTACGAGCAGTACTTC. The encoded protein is CASTYYITYEQYF.

The chain joins TRBV6-5 to TRBJ1-3, with 7 bases that match TRBD1. This CDR3 is built from 15 residues. V shed 5 bases, J shed 0 bases, and the junction held 4 bases outside the gene matches. Per germline, CDR1 MNHEY and CDR2 SVGAGI. The CDR3 nucleotides are TGTGCCAGCAGTCACAGGGGTATCTCTGGAAACACCATATATTTT. Its protein product is CASSHRGISGNTIYF.

The chain couples TRBV27 to TRBJ2-1, with 9 bases lining up with TRBD1. The V gene end was trimmed by 4 bases and the J gene end by 8 bases; junction bases not matched to a gene: 12. CDR3 length: 16 residues. CDR1 is MNHEY and CDR2 is SMNVEV in the germline V gene (reference sequence). The CDR3 loop is CASSSTGGAGRDEQFF. The CDR3 DNA sequence: TGTGCCAGCAGTTCAACAGGGGGCGCGGGTAGGGATGAGCAGTTCTTC.

The genes are TRBV11-2 and TRBJ1-3, with D possibly being TRBD1 (5 bases). CDR3 length: 16 amino acids. The germline V gene has CDR1 SGHAT and CDR2 FQNNGV. V was shortened by 5 bases and J by 0 bases, with 14 bases between the two germline ends. The CDR3 DNA reads as TGTGCCAGCAGCGTCAACACCGGGACCTCTGGAAACACCATATATTTT. Encoded protein: CASSVNTGTSGNTIYF.

With regard to this clone: This sample includes further DNA sequences coding for the same CDR3. This rearrangement joins TRBV18 to TRBJ1-2; 8 bases are shared with TRBD1. Unmatched junction bases numbered 10, after V lost 3 bases and J lost 7 bases. The germline gives CDR1 KGHSH, CDR2 LQKENI. The CDR3 contains 15 residues. The CDR3, as DNA: TGTGCCAGCTCACCTCAAGACAGGGGCAGCTCTGGCTACACCTTC. Residues: CASSPQDRGSSGYTF.

This sequence joins TRBV7-2 and TRBJ2-3, with TRBD1 as a possible D gene (5 bases). Deletions cut 2 bases from V and 8 bases from J, with 20 bases between. Germline V lookup: CDR1 SGHTA, CDR2 FQGNSA. This CDR3 spans 16 amino acids. In DNA form, the CDR3 reads TGTGCCAGCAGCTTACAGGGCAAGACCTCCGTAGGTACGCAGTATTTT. It specifies CASSLQGKTSVGTQYF.

This clone is a singleton in its sample. The chain employs TRBV5-8 and TRBJ2-6, with 11 bases aligning to TRBD2. Germline CDR1 SGHTS, CDR2 YDEGEE. The CDR3 is 18 amino acids. V was pared by 4 bases and J by 4 bases, with 10 bases of the junction left unmatched. CDR3 DNA sequence: TGTGCCAGCAGCACGGGACTAGCGGTTCGAGGAGGGGCCAACGTCCTGACTTTC. As protein: CASSTGLAVRGGANVLTF. Using reference TRBV5-8 and TRBJ2-6 for the parts outside the CDR3, the full variable domain is EAGVTQSPTHLIKTRGQQATLRCSPISGHTSVYWYQQALGLGLQFLLWYDEGEERNRGNFPPRFSGRQFPNYSSELNVNALELEDSALYLCASSTGLAVRGGANVLTFGAGSRLTVL.

The genes are TRBV27 and TRBJ2-7; D might be TRBD1 (5 bases). This CDR3 has 15 residues. CDR1 and CDR2 (germline): MNHEY, SMNVEV (reference sequence). The V end was cut by 5 bases, the J end by 0 bases, with 14 bases between. This CDR3 reads CASSPDSTYSYEQYF. CDR3 bases: TGTGCCAGCAGTCCCGACAGTACCTACTCCTACGAGCAGTACTTC.

J is TRBJ2-5 and V is TRBV9; TRBD1 is a possible D gene (5 bases). With 5 bases removed from V and 5 bases from J, the gap between germline ends came to 16 bases. The CDR3 contains 14 residues. Germline CDR1 SGDLS, CDR2 YYNGEE. The CDR3, as DNA: TGTGCCAGCAGTCAAAGGGGCCTCCGGGAGACCCAGTACTTC. Its protein product is CASSQRGLRETQYF.

Only one count was recorded for this clone. The chain carries TRBV9 and TRBJ2-3, with a possible D match to TRBD2 (5 bases). Trimming took 4 bases from V and 2 from J, leaving 17 bases between them. The CDR3 totals 16 residues. Germline assignment: CDR1 SGDLS and CDR2 YYNGEE. This CDR3 is CASSPTRSAATDTQYF. As DNA, the CDR3 is TGTGCCAGCAGCCCCACCCGTAGCGCCGCCACAGATACGCAGTATTTT.

The count of this clone is one. The chain uses TRBV7-8 and TRBJ1-1; no definite D call. V was trimmed by 5 bases and J by 5 bases, leaving 12 bases between them. This CDR3 spans 13 amino acids. Germline-derived CDR1 and CDR2 are SGHVS and FQNEAQ. CDR3 sequence (DNA): TGTGCCAGCAGCCCCCAAGTTGGGACTGAAGCTTTCTTT. This codes for CASSPQVGTEAFF.

This chain uses TRBV7-2 with TRBJ2-6; no reliable D call. The CDR3 consists of 15 residues. V was cut by 4 bases and J by 0 bases, with 7 bases left in between. The germline V gene has CDR1 SGHTA and CDR2 FQGNSA. DNA for the CDR3: TGTGCCAGCAGCTCCGAATTCTCTGGGGCCAACGTCCTGACTTTC. The encoded protein is CASSSEFSGANVLTF.

The gene calls are TRBV9 and TRBJ2-5; 11 nucleotides agree with TRBD1. Germline values: CDR1 SGDLS, CDR2 YYNGEE. The J segment lost 4 bases and the V segment lost 0 bases, leaving 5 bases of the junction unmatched. The CDR3 runs 16 residues. The CDR3 DNA reads as TGTGCCAGCAGCGTAGACGGACAGGGGGCGGGAGAGACCCAGTACTTC. This encodes CASSVDGQGAGETQYF.

V and J are TRBV27 and TRBJ1-2, with D hard to call. The germline V and J ends were trimmed by 6 bases and 4 bases, with 15 bases remaining between them. The CDR3 sequence is 14 residues long. The germline gives CDR1 MNHEY, CDR2 SMNVEV (reference sequence). This CDR3 is CASRPDRQTYGYTF. In nucleotides, the CDR3 is TGTGCCAGCAGACCGGACCGCCAGACCTATGGCTACACCTTC.

The chain links TRBV7-3 to TRBJ2-1; no reliable D call. Germline V gives CDR1 SGHTA, CDR2 FQGTGA. The CDR3 runs 15 residues. V was cut by 4 bases and J by 2 bases, with 12 bases left in between. CDR3 in amino acids: CASSSSAGAYNEQFF. The DNA of the CDR3 is TGTGCCAGCAGCTCTTCAGCTGGGGCCTACAATGAGCAGTTCTTC. Drawing the rest from reference TRBV7-3 and TRBJ2-1, the complete variable domain is GAGVSQTPSNKVTEKGKYVELRCDPISGHTALYWYRQSLGQGPEFLIYFQGTGAADDSGLPNDRFFAVRPEGSVSTLKIQRTERGDSAVYLCASSSSAGAYNEQFFGPGTRLTVL.

In regard to this clone: This sample also contains other DNA sequences that code for the same CDR3. V usage is TRBV5-1 and J usage is TRBJ2-1; D is unclear. The V end was cut by 0 bases, the J end by 0 bases, with 4 bases between. Germline CDR1 is SGHRS and CDR2 is YFSETQ. The CDR3 length is 14 residues. CDR3 in DNA: TGCGCCAGCAGCTTGGTAAGCTCCTACAATGAGCAGTTCTTC. Encoded protein: CASSLVSSYNEQFF.